Included here is one T cell receptor (beta chain) sequence, with context. These data originate in a study of technical replicates of blood from several donors. The repertoire was sequenced with immunoSEQ multiplex PCR; TCRdb's copy has only in-frame clones and lacks some. This sample yields tens of thousands of clones, of which approximately 93% are seen a single time; around 0.38% belongs to the top ten. The germline V gene has CDR1 SGHRS and CDR2 YFSETQ. The V gene end was trimmed by 4 bases and the J gene end by 1 base; junction bases not matched to a gene: 6. This CDR3 comprises 16 residues. Sequenced material: T cells isolated from PBMCs. This chain uses TRBV5-1 with TRBJ2-3; 10 positions agree with TRBD1. The TCR was taken from a human donor in good health. The chain's CDR3 is CASSPGTGARTDTQYF. The CDR3 region has the DNA TGCGCCAGCAGCCCTGGGACAGGGGCCCGCACAGATACGCAGTATTTT.